The clone carrying this TCR beta chain occurred many times. Preparation of the TCRbeta library used unique molecular identifiers. TCRdb re-called the PCR reads through MiXCR, storing one row per CDR3 protein. The table lists about 640,000 distinct CDR3 sequences, approximately 17% of them singletons. This sample was taken from a study of T-cell reconstitution after alpha-beta-depleted transplantation in children. Germline CDR1 is SQVTM and CDR2 is ANQGSEA. This CDR3 spans 14 amino acids. Trimming left V 5 bases short and J 2 bases short, with 12 bases between. The sequence derives from a human donor who donated a stem cell graft to a child with acute myeloid leukemia. The chain has TRBV29-1 and TRBJ2-2, with D unclear. This material consisted of PBMCs from the stem cell graft donor, taken from the stem cell graft. The CDR3 loop is CSVTPTRNTGELFF. CDR3 coding DNA: TGCAGCGTTACCCCGACTCGAAACACCGGGGAGCTGTTTTTT.